A selection of T cell receptor beta chains follows, all from one sample in a study of human T cells and chemical hapten exposure. TCRdb called the RACE reads again in MiXCR, with one record for every CDR3 protein. The table has about 200,000 distinct CDR3 sequences, approximately 24% seen once. The material sequenced was whole blood, taken in connection with sensitization to the hapten diphenylcyclopropenone (DPC). These receptors were taken from a woman aged 40 to 55 with alopecia areata. Some clones in this sample may be carry-over from other donors' samples. Each CDR3 is given with its conserved first and last residue. D genes are given only for firm matches. Where a row states a size, it is once, few, many or the class of an expanded clone; other rows omit it.

D	size	J	V	DNA	CDR3
.	.	TRBJ2-5	TRBV5-1	TGCGCCAGCAGCTTGGAGCCCAGCCTGAAAGAGACCCAGTACTTC	CASSLEPSLKETQYF
TRBD2	many	TRBJ2-1	TRBV28	TGTGCCAGCAGGTCGATTAGCGGGAGCTCCTACAATGAGCAGTTCTTC	CASRSISGSSYNEQFF
.	many	TRBJ2-1	TRBV7-9	TGTGCCAGCAGTTTCGGCAATGAGCAGTTCTTC	CASSFGNEQFF
.	many	TRBJ1-1	TRBV29-1	TGCAGCGCAGAGACCGTCGGGAACACTGAAGCTTTCTTT	CSAETVGNTEAFF
.	few	TRBJ2-7	TRBV5-1	TGCGCCAGCAGCTTCCGGGACTTGACCTACGAGCAGTACTTC	CASSFRDLTYEQYF
TRBD1	.	TRBJ1-6	TRBV20-1	TGCAGTGCCCCCCGGGACAGATCACCCCTCCACTTT	CSAPRDRSPLHF
TRBD2	.	TRBJ2-5	TRBV4-1	TGCGCCAGCAGCCAAGGGACTAGCAAAGAGACCCAGTACTTC	CASSQGTSKETQYF
.	few	TRBJ1-6	TRBV29-1	TGCAGCGTTGGGAGGGATAGGGATTCACCCCTCCACTTT	CSVGRDRDSPLHF
.	once	TRBJ2-4	TRBV29-1	TGCAGCGTTGTACAAGCTTGGTCAGGGGCACGAAAAAACATTCAGTACTTC	CSVVQAWSGARKNIQYF
TRBD2	few	TRBJ2-1	TRBV12-3/TRBV12-4	TGTGCCAGCAGTCTGGGACTAGCGGTTACCTACAATGAGCAGTTCTTC	CASSLGLAVTYNEQFF
.	few	TRBJ1-2	TRBV29-1	TGCAGCGTCGCCGACGGGACGGGGCTGTGGGGCTACACCTTC	CSVADGTGLWGYTF
TRBD1	.	TRBJ2-7	TRBV10-3	TGTGCCATCAGTGAGTTCGGACAGGGACTCTCCTACGAGCAGTACTTC	CAISEFGQGLSYEQYF
TRBD1	few	TRBJ2-3	TRBV5-6	TGTGCCAGCAGCTTCGGTCCGGGACAGGTCACAGATACGCAGTATTTT	CASSFGPGQVTDTQYF
.	.	TRBJ2-6	TRBV4-2	TGTGCCAGCAGCCAAGCGGGACAAATATCTGGGGCCAACGTCCTGACTTTC	CASSQAGQISGANVLTF
.	few	TRBJ1-1	TRBV7-9	TGTGCCAGCAGCGTGACCGGGACGGCCAACACTGAAGCTTTCTTT	CASSVTGTANTEAFF